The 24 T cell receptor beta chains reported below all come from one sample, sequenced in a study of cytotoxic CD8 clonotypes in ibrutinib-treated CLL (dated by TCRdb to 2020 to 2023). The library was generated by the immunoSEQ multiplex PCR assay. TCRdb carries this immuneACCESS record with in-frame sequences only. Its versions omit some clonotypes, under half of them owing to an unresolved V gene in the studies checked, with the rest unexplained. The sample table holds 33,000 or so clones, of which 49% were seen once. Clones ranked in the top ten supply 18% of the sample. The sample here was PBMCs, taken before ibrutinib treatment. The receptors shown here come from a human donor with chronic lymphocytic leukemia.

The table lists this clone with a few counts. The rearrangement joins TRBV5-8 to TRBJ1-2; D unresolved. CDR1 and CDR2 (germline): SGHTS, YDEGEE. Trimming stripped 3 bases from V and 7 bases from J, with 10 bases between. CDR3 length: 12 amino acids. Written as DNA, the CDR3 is TGTGCCAGCAGCTGGCCTTCGCGTGGCTACACCTTC. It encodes CASSWPSRGYTF.

The CDR3: CASRITETQYF. Written as DNA, the CDR3 is TGTGCCAGCAGGATAACGGAGACCCAGTACTTC. This chain uses TRBV7-2 with TRBJ2-5; D is unclear. Germline-derived CDR1 and CDR2 are SGHTA and FQGNSA. The CDR3 has 11 amino acids. Trimming took 6 bases from V and 5 from J, leaving 7 bases between them.

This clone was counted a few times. In nucleotides, the CDR3 is TGTGCCAGCGGGACGGATAATTCACCCCTCCACTTT. Translation: CASGTDNSPLHF. The chain has TRBV11-2 and TRBJ1-6; the D gene is possibly TRBD1 (5 bases). The CDR3 spans 12 residues. Deletions cut 8 bases from V and 5 bases from J, with 7 bases between. CDR1 and CDR2 from the germline V gene are SGHAT and FQNNGV.

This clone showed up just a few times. In DNA form, the CDR3 reads TGTGCCAGCAGCAACCGGACAGCCAGGACACGAAACATAGGAAACACCATATATTTT. It codes for CASSNRTARTRNIGNTIYF. The chain employs TRBV7-4 and TRBJ1-3; TRBD1 might be the D (6 bases). CDR1 and CDR2 from the germline V gene are SGHVT and SQSDAQ. CDR3 size: 19 residues. The V gene lost 5 bases and the J gene lost 4 bases, with 27 bases spanning the gap.

This CDR3 is CASRSVTGELLEAFF. The CDR3 bases are TGTGCCAGCAGGTCGGTGACAGGGGAGCTCTTGGAAGCTTTCTTT. V is TRBV5-6 and J is TRBJ1-1; 8 bases align to TRBD1. CDR1 is SGHDT and CDR2 is YYEEEE in the germline V gene. The CDR3 runs to 15 residues. V lost 5 bases, J lost 8 bases, and 14 bases stayed unmatched.

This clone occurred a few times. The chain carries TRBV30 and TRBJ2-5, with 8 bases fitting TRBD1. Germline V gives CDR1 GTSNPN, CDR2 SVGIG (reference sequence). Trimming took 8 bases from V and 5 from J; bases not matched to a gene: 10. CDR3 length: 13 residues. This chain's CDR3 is CAVGQGGMETQYF. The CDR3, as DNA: TGTGCCGTCGGACAGGGTGGGATGGAGACCCAGTACTTC.

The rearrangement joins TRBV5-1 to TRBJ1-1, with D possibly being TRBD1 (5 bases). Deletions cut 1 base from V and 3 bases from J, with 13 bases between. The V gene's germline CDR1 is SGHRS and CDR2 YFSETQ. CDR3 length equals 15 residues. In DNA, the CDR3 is TGCGCCAGCAGCTTGTTTGGAGGGGCGGACACTGAAGCTTTCTTT. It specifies CASSLFGGADTEAFF. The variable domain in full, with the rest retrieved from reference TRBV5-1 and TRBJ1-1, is KAGVTQTPRYLIKTRGQQVTLSCSPISGHRSVSWYQQTPGQGLQFLFEYFSETQRNKGNFPGRFSGRQFSNSRSEMNVSTLELGDSALYLCASSLFGGADTEAFFGQGTRLTVV.

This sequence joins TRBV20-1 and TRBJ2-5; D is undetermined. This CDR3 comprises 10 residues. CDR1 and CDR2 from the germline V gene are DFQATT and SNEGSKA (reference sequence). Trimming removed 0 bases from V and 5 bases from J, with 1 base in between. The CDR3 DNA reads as TGCAGTGCTAGAGATGAGACCCAGTACTTC. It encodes CSARDETQYF.

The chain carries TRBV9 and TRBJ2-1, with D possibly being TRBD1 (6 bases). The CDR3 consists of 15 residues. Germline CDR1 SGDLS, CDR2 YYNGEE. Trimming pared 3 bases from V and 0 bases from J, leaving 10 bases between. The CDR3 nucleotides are TGTGCCAGCAGCGCCGACAGGAGCTCCTACAATGAGCAGTTCTTC. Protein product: CASSADRSSYNEQFF.

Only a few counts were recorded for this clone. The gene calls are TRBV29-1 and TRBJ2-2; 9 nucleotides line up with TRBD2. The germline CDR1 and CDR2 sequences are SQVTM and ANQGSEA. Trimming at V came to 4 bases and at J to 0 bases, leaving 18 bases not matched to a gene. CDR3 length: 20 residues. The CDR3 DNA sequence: TGCAGCGTTGGACTGATGTATGGTAGCGGGGGTGTCTCGAACACCGGGGAGCTGTTTTTT. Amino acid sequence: CSVGLMYGSGGVSNTGELFF.

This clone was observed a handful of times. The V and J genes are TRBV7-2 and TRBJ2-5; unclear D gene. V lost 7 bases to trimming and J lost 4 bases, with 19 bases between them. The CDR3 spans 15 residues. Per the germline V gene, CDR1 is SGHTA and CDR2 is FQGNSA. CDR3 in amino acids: CASTPGPLVGETQYF. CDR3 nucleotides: TGTGCCAGCACCCCAGGTCCCCTCGTGGGAGAGACCCAGTACTTC.

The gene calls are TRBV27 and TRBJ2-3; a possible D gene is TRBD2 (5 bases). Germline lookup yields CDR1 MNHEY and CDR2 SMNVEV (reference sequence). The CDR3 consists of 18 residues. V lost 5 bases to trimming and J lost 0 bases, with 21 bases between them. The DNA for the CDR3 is TGTGCCAGCAGTGATCTAGTAAAGGCGGGTTATAGCACAGATACGCAGTATTTT. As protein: CASSDLVKAGYSTDTQYF.

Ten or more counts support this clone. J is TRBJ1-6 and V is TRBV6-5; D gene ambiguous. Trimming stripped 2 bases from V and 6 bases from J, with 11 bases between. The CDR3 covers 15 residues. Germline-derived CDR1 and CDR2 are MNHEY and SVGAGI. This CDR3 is CASSYGALVNSPLHF. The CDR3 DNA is TGTGCCAGCAGTTACGGCGCCCTCGTTAATTCACCCCTCCACTTT.

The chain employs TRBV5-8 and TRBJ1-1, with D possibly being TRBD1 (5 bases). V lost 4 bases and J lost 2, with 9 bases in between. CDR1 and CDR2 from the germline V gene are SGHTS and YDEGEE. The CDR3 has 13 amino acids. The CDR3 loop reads CASSVTVNTEAFF. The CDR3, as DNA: TGTGCCAGCAGCGTGACAGTTAACACTGAAGCTTTCTTT.

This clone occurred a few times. The CDR3 protein is CASSLGTALNSNQPQHF. CDR3 nucleotide sequence: TGCGCCAGCAGCTTGGGGACAGCATTGAATAGCAATCAGCCCCAGCATTTT. This chain links TRBV5-1 with TRBJ1-5; possibly TRBD1 for D (6 bases). V was shortened by 0 bases and J by 0 bases, with 13 bases between the two germline ends. The CDR3 runs to 17 residues. Germline-derived CDR1 and CDR2 are SGHRS and YFSETQ.

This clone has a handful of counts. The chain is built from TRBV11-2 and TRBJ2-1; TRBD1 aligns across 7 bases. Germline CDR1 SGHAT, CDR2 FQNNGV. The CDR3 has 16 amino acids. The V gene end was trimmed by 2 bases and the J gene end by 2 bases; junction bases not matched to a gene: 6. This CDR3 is CASSLWTQGAYNEQFF. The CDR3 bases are TGTGCCAGCAGCTTATGGACCCAGGGGGCCTACAATGAGCAGTTCTTC.

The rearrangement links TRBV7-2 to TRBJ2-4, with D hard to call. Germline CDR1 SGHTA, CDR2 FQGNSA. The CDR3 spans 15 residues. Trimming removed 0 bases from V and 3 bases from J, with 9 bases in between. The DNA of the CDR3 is TGTGCCAGCAGCTTAGCGACGGCAGGCAAAAACATTCAGTACTTC. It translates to CASSLATAGKNIQYF.

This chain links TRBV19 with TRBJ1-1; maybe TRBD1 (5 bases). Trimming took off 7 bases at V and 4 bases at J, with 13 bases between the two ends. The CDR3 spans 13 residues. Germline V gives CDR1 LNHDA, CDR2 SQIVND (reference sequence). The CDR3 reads CASTPGPFTEAFF. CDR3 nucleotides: TGTGCCAGTACCCCGGGGCCCTTCACTGAAGCTTTCTTT.

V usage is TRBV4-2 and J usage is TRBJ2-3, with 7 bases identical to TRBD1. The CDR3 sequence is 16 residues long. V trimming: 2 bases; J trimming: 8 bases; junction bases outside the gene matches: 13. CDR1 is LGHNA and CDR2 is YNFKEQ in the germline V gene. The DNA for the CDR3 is TGTGCCAGCAGCCAACACCGACAGGGTCCAGGGGTTACGCAGTATTTT. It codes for CASSQHRQGPGVTQYF.

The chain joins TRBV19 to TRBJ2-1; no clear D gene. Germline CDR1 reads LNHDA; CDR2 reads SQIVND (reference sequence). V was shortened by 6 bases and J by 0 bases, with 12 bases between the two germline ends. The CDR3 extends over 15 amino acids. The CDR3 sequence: CASSHPMSSYNEQFF. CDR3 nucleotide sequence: TGTGCCAGTAGCCACCCGATGAGCTCCTACAATGAGCAGTTCTTC.

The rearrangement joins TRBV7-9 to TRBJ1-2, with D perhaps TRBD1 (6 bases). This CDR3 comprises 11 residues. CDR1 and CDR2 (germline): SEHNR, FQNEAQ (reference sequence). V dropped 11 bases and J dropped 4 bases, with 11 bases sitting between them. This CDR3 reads CAVTGFYGYTF. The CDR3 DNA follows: TGTGCCGTAACAGGGTTCTATGGCTACACCTTC.

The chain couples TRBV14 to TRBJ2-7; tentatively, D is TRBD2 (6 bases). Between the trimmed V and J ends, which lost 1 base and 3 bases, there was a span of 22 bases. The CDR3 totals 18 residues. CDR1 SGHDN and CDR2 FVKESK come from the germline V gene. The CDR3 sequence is CASSQGGGFGIRYYEQYF. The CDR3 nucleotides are TGTGCCAGCAGCCAAGGTGGGGGGTTCGGGATACGATACTACGAGCAGTACTTC.

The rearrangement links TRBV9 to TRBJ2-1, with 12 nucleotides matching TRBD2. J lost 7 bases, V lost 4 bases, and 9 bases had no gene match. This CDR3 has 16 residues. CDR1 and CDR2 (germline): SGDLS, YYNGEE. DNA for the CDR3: TGTGCCAGCAGCTCTAGGACTAGCGGGGTTCGAAATGAGCAGTTCTTC. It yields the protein CASSSRTSGVRNEQFF.

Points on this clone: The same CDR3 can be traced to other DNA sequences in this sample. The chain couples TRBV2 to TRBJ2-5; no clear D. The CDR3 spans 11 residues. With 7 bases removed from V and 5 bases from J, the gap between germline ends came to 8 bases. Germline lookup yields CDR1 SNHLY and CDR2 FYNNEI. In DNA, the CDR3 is TGTGCCAGCAAAGGGCTTGAGACCCAGTACTTC. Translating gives CASKGLETQYF.